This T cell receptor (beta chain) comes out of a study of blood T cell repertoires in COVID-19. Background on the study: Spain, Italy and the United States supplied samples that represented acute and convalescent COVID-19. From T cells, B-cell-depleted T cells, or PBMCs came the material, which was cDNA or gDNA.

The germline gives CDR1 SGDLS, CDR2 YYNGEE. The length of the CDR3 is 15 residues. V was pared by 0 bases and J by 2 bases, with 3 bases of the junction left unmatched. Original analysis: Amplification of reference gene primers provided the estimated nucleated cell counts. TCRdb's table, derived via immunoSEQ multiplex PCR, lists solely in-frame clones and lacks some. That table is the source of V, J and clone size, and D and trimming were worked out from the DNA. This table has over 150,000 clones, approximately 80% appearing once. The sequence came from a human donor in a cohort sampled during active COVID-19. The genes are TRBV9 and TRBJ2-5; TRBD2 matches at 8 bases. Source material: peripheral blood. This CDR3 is CASSVAGGFQETQYF. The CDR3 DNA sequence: TGTGCCAGCAGCGTAGCGGGGGGGTTTCAAGAGACCCAGTACTTC.